This T cell receptor (beta chain) was observed in a study of T cells in Graves' hyperthyroidism and ophthalmopathy. RNA transcripts served as the template for amplifying TCR beta CDR3 regions. Using the HTBI primer set, a first-round RT-PCR was run on the TCR CDR3. Via MiXCR, TCRdb re-called the multiplex PCR reads, giving one row per CDR3 protein. The sample lists around 760,000 distinct CDR3 sequences; roughly a third were seen once. Sequencing input: blood. This clonotype originated in a woman aged 35 to 49 with Graves' hyperthyroidism.

The CDR3 loop reads CASSLDGGVNSPLHF. The CDR3, as DNA: TGTGCCAGCAGCTTAGACGGGGGCGTGAATTCACCCCTCCACTTT. The V gene is TRBV11-2, the J gene TRBJ1-6, with D maybe TRBD1 (6 bases). From germline, CDR1 is SGHAT and CDR2 FQNNGV. The CDR3 is made up of 15 amino acids. V lost 0 bases and J lost 7, with 10 bases in between.